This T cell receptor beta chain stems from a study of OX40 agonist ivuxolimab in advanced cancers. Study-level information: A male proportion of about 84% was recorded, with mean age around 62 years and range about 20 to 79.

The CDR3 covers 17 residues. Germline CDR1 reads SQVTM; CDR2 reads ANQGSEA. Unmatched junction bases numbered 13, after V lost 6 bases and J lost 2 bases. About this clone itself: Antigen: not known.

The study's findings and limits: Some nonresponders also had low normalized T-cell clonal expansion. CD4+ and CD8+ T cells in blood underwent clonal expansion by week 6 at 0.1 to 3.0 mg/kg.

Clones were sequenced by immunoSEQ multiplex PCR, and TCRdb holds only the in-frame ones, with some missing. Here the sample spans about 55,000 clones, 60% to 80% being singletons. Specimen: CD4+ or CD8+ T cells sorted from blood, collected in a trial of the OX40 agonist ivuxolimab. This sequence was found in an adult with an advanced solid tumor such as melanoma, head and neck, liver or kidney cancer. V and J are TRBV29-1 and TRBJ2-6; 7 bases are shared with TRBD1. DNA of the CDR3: TGCAGCGTGCTAGTGGGACAGCATCAGACTGGGGCCAACGTCCTGACTTTC. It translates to CSVLVGQHQTGANVLTF.